One sample yielded the 5 T cell receptor beta chains listed below, sequenced in a study of technical replicates of blood from a handful of donors. Using immunoSEQ multiplex PCR, the repertoire was profiled, and TCRdb retains in-frame clones only, with some absent. The data hold tens of thousands of clones, with around 85% observed a single time. The specimen sequenced was PBMCs. The source is a human donor in good health. Some clones in this sample may be carry-over from other donors' samples.

The V and J genes are TRBV7-2 and TRBJ2-1; 7 bases match TRBD2. From germline, CDR1 is SGHTA and CDR2 FQGNSA. CDR3 length: 15 residues. V shed 3 bases and J 10 bases; nucleotides not matched to a gene: 12. The CDR3 spells CASSFSSRTGGEQFF. The CDR3 DNA is TGTGCCAGCAGCTTTTCCTCTAGGACCGGGGGGGAGCAGTTCTTC. Full variable domain (missing parts from reference TRBV7-2 and TRBJ2-1): GAGVSQSPSNKVTEKGKDVELRCDPISGHTALYWYRQSLGQGLEFLIYFQGNSAPDKSGLPSDRFSAERTGGSVSTLTIQRTQQEDSAVYLCASSFSSRTGGEQFFGPGTRLTVL.

This rearrangement joins TRBV19 to TRBJ1-2; D is perhaps TRBD1 (6 bases). The germline V gene has CDR1 LNHDA and CDR2 SQIVND (reference sequence). The V and J ends lost 2 bases and 3 bases respectively, with 10 bases between them. The CDR3 length is 14 residues. CDR3 nucleotides: TGTGCCAGTAGTATAAGGCAGGGGCACTATGGCTACACCTTC. Amino acid sequence: CASSIRQGHYGYTF.

The chain recombines TRBV10-3 with TRBJ2-3; D gene ambiguous. This CDR3 is built from 11 residues. CDR1 ENHRY and CDR2 SYGVKD come from the germline V gene. CDR3 sequence (DNA): TGTGTCACGAAGTGGCAAGATACGCAGTATTTT. This codes for CVTKWQDTQYF.

This clone counts as medium-sized. The gene calls are TRBV6-4 and TRBJ2-1; weak D call: TRBD2 (6 bases). Trimming cost V 0 bases and J 7 bases, with 16 bases left between them. The CDR3 has 16 residues. CDR1 and CDR2 from the germline V gene are MRHNA and SNTAGT. The CDR3 bases are TGTGCCAGCAGTGACTCGAGTCTGGGGGGTGAGAATGAGCAGTTCTTC. Translating it yields CASSDSSLGGENEQFF.

The V and J genes are TRBV6-5 and TRBJ2-7; 7 nucleotides align to TRBD2. This CDR3 is 15 amino acids long. V lost 0 bases, J lost 3 bases, and 5 bases stayed unmatched. Germline V CDR1 and CDR2: MNHEY, SVGAGI. Here the CDR3 reads CASSYSASGGYEQYF. CDR3 nucleotides: TGTGCCAGCAGTTACTCGGCTAGCGGCGGCTACGAGCAGTACTTC.